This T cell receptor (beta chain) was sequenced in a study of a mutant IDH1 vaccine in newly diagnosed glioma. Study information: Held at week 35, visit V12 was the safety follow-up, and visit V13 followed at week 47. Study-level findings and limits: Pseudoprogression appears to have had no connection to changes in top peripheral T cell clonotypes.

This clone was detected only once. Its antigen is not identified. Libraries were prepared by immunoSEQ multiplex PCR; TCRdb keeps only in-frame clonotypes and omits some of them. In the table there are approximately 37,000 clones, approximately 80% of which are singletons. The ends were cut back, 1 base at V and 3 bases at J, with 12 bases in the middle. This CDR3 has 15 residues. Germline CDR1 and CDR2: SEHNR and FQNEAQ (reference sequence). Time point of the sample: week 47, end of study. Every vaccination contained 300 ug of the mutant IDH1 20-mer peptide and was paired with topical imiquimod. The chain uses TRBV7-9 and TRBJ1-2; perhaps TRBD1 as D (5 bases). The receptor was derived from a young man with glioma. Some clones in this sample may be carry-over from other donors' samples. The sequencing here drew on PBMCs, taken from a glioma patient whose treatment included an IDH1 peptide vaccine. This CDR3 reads CASSLGQGSHYGYTF. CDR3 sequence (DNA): TGTGCCAGCAGCTTAGGGCAGGGATCCCACTATGGCTACACCTTC.